The next 8 T cell receptor beta chains were all read from a single sample in a study of PD-1 blockade in classical Hodgkin lymphoma. Time point noted: newly diagnosed, previously untreated cHL patient sample. Magnetic negative selection of thawed PBMCs was the method by which CD4+ T cells were purified. The protocol was immunoSEQ multiplex PCR, while the TCRdb copy is restricted to in-frame clones and leaves out a portion. The sample shows tens of thousands of clones, about 91% of them seen only once. Material: CD4+ T cells from blood. The origin of the receptors is a human donor with classical Hodgkin lymphoma.

The chain links TRBV29-1 to TRBJ1-1, with a tentative D call TRBD1 (5 bases). Trimming removed 6 bases from V and 5 bases from J, with 19 bases in between. The CDR3 totals 14 residues. The V gene's germline CDR1 is SQVTM and CDR2 ANQGSEA. The CDR3 nucleotides read TGCAGCGTCCAGGGAGGTCGGGGTGGAACTGAAGCTTTCTTT. It is translated as CSVQGGRGGTEAFF.

The rearrangement joins TRBV30 to TRBJ2-7; TRBD1 agrees at 8 bases. The CDR3 spans 15 residues. Unmatched junction bases numbered 8, after V lost 3 bases and J lost 1 base. The germline CDR1 and CDR2 sequences are GTSNPN and SVGIG (reference sequence). This chain's CDR3 is CAWRRGGTGSYEQYF. CDR3 bases: TGTGCCTGGAGACGTGGAGGGACAGGATCCTACGAGCAGTACTTC.

The chain links TRBV27 to TRBJ2-7; TRBD1 is a possible D gene (6 bases). Trimming shortened V by 6 bases and J by 7 bases, and 28 bases separated the two germline ends. Per the germline V gene, CDR1 is MNHEY and CDR2 is SMNVEV (reference sequence). CDR3 size: 17 residues. CDR3 nucleotide sequence: TGTGCCAGCAGCCGATCCCCCACGACAGGTAGAACGGGAGAGCAGTACTTC. Its translation is CASSRSPTTGRTGEQYF.

This chain joins TRBV5-1 and TRBJ1-5; 8 nucleotides line up with TRBD1. V gave up 4 bases and J gave up 5 bases; unmatched junction bases: 2. Germline lookup yields CDR1 SGHRS and CDR2 YFSETQ. The CDR3 sequence is 13 residues long. CDR3 coding DNA: TGCGCCAGCAGCGTGACAGGGGATCAGCCCCAGCATTTT. This encodes CASSVTGDQPQHF.

This chain joins TRBV27 and TRBJ2-2; 10 bases are a match to TRBD2. The CDR3 contains 17 residues. J lost 6 bases, V lost 2 bases, and 9 bases had no gene match. Germline V gene lookup returns CDR1 MNHEY and CDR2 SMNVEV (reference sequence). The chain's CDR3 is CASSLLAGAFRSGELFF. CDR3 in DNA: TGTGCCAGCAGTTTACTAGCGGGAGCCTTCCGGTCCGGGGAGCTGTTTTTT.

J is TRBJ1-2 and V is TRBV5-1; no clear D. CDR1 and CDR2 from the germline V gene are SGHRS and YFSETQ. This CDR3 spans 16 amino acids. The V gene lost 0 bases and the J gene lost 4 bases, with 16 bases spanning the gap. The CDR3 sequence: CASSLGWTDGLYGYTF. The CDR3 region has the DNA TGCGCCAGCAGCTTGGGGTGGACCGACGGGCTCTATGGCTACACCTTC. Based on the CDR3 plus reference TRBV5-1 and TRBJ1-2, the full variable domain is KAGVTQTPRYLIKTRGQQVTLSCSPISGHRSVSWYQQTPGQGLQFLFEYFSETQRNKGNFPGRFSGRQFSNSRSEMNVSTLELGDSALYLCASSLGWTDGLYGYTFGSGTRLTVV.

J is TRBJ2-1 and V is TRBV5-1; D not certain. The CDR3 length is 16 residues. CDR1 is SGHRS, CDR2 YFSETQ, per germline. V shed 1 base and J shed 2 bases, with 13 bases lying between them. CDR3 protein: CASSLSERSTYNEQFF. The CDR3 region has the DNA TGCGCCAGCAGCTTGTCGGAGAGGTCCACCTACAATGAGCAGTTCTTC.

The chain uses TRBV5-4 and TRBJ2-5; perhaps TRBD2 as D (5 bases). The CDR3 runs 13 residues. Germline values: CDR1 SGHNT, CDR2 YYREEE (reference sequence). Trimming took off 0 bases at V and 3 bases at J, with 6 bases between the two ends. CDR3 protein: CASSLGGEETQYF. The CDR3 DNA follows: TGTGCCAGCAGCTTGGGGGGAGAAGAGACCCAGTACTTC. Supplemented by reference TRBV5-4 and TRBJ2-5, the full variable domain reads ETGVTQSPTHLIKTRGQQVTLRCSSQSGHNTVSWYQQALGQGPQFIFQYYREEENGRGNFPPRFSGLQFPNYSSELNVNALELDDSALYLCASSLGGEETQYFGPGTRLLVL.